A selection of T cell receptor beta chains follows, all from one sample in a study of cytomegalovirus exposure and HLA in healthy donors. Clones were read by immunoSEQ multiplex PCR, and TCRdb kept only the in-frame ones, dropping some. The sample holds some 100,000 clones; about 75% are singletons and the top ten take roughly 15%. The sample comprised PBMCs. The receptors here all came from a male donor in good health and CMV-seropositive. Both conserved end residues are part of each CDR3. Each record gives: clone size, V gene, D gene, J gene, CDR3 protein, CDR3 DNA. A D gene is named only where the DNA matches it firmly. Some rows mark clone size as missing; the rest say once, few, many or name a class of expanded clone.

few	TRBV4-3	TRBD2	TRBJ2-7	CASSQDLAAKFYEQYF	TGCGCCAGCAGCCAAGATCTAGCGGCAAAATTCTACGAGCAGTACTTC
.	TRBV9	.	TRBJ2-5	CASSVGPGHQQETQYF	TGTGCCAGCAGCGTTGGCCCGGGACATCAACAAGAGACCCAGTACTTC
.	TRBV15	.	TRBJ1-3	CATSPRQSGNTIYF	TGTGCCACCAGCCCGCGGCAGTCTGGAAACACCATATATTTT
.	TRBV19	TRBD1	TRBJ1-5	CASSKDRGTNKPQHF	TGTGCCAGTAGTAAGGACAGGGGCACCAATAAGCCCCAGCATTTT
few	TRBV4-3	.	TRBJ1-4	CASSQDGNRWEKLFF	TGCGCCAGCAGCCAAGATGGAAACAGGTGGGAAAAACTGTTTTTT
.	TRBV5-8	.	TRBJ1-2	CASSSGGGMLYYGYTF	TGTGCCAGCAGCTCTGGCGGGGGAATGCTTTACTATGGCTACACCTTC
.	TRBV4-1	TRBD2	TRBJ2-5	CASSQDTGGGEETQYF	TGCGCCAGCAGCCAAGATACCGGCGGGGGAGAAGAGACCCAGTACTTC
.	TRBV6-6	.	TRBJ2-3	CATNYGRGNPTDTQYF	TGTGCCACCAACTATGGGCGGGGTAACCCCACAGATACGCAGTATTTT
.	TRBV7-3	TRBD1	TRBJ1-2	CASSLGGTGANYGYTF	TGTGCCAGCAGCTTAGGAGGGACAGGGGCTAACTATGGCTACACCTTC
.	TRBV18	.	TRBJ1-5	CASSPQENQPQHF	TGTGCCAGCTCACCACAAGAGAATCAGCCCCAGCATTTT
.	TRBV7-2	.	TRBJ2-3	CASSPGGSSSTDTQYF	TGTGCCAGCAGCCCAGGAGGCTCCTCTAGCACAGATACGCAGTATTTT
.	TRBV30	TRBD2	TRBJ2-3	CAWNWQRGPLDTDTQYF	TGTGCCTGGAACTGGCAGCGGGGGCCCCTAGACACAGATACGCAGTATTTT
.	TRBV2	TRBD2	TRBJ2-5	CASCRDGRGSETQYF	TGTGCCAGTTGTCGCGACGGGAGGGGGTCAGAGACCCAGTACTTC
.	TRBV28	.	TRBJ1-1	CASSRRRGNTEAFF	TGTGCCAGCAGTCGGCGGAGAGGGAACACTGAAGCTTTCTTT
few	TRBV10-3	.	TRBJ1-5	CAISESKGGNQPQHF	TGTGCCATCAGTGAGTCGAAAGGGGGCAATCAGCCCCAGCATTTT
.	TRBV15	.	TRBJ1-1	CATSREPSGEAFF	TGTGCCACCAGCAGAGAGCCTTCGGGTGAAGCTTTCTTT
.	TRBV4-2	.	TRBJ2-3	CASSTRDLLVDTQYF	TGTGCCAGCAGCACCCGGGACTTGCTGGTGGATACGCAGTATTTT
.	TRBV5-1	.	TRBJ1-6	CASSRGGDNSPLHF	TGCGCCAGCAGCCGTGGAGGGGATAATTCACCCCTCCACTTT
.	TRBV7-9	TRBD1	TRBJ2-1	CASSYDRGQQFF	TGTGCCAGCAGCTACGACAGGGGGCAACAGTTCTTC
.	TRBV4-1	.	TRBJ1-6	CASSLFVAADNSPLHF	TGCGCCAGCAGCCTCTTCGTGGCGGCGGATAATTCACCCCTCCACTTT
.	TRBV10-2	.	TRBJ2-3	CASSLGPTDTQYF	TGCGCCAGCAGTCTGGGGCCCACAGATACGCAGTATTTT
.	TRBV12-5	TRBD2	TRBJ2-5	CASGSPWGGTQYF	TGTGCTAGTGGTTCCCCTTGGGGGGGGACCCAGTACTTC
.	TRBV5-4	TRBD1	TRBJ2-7	CASSLAGGRSYEQYF	TGTGCCAGCAGCTTGGCAGGGGGACGATCCTACGAGCAGTACTTC
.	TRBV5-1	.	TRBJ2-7	CASSFNGSPYEQYF	TGCGCCAGCAGCTTTAACGGGAGTCCCTACGAGCAGTACTTC
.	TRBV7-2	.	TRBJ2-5	CASSPTGVAQYF	TGTGCCAGCAGCCCGACGGGGGTAGCCCAGTACTTC
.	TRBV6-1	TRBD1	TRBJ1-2	CASSEVGTGVSNYGYTF	TGTGCCAGCAGTGAAGTGGGGACAGGGGTCTCTAACTATGGCTACACCTTC
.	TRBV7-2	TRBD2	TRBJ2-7	CASSLGTSGVYEQYF	TGTGCCAGCAGCTTAGGGACTAGCGGGGTCTACGAGCAGTACTTC
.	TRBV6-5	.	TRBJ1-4	CASKETGGEKLFF	TGTGCCAGTAAGGAGACAGGCGGGGAAAAACTGTTTTTT
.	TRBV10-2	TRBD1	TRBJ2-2	CASSESRDRSTGELFF	TGCGCCAGCAGTGAGTCAAGGGACAGGAGCACCGGGGAGCTGTTTTTT